What follows describes a single TCR beta chain. The antigen remains undetermined. The sample comes from a study of Ad26.COV2.S vaccination and SARS-CoV-2 variants. At the level of the study: Doses of Ad26.COV2.S were injected into muscle once or twice, 56 days apart. The study, taken as a whole, reports: Spike-specific TCR breadth in vaccine recipients exceeded that seen in placebo recipients.

Treatment reported: 15 to 20 received Ad26.COV2.S at low or high dose, single or two shots; 5 received placebo; per-sample allocation not given. Sample collection was performed on day 63 after the first vaccine or placebo injection. Clones were sequenced by immunoSEQ multiplex PCR, and TCRdb holds only the in-frame ones, with some missing. The sample carries roughly 250,000 clones, roughly 89% recorded once. The V gene end was trimmed by 3 bases and the J gene end by 5 bases; junction bases not matched to a gene: 8. CDR1 and CDR2 from the germline V gene are SGDLS and YYNGEE. The CDR3 is made up of 15 amino acids.

The chain links TRBV9 to TRBJ1-2; 9 positions agree with TRBD1. The receptor's source is a person between 18 and 65 years old who received the Ad26.COV2.S COVID-19 vaccine or a placebo. The specimen was peripheral blood, collected in a trial of Ad26.COV2.S vaccine versus placebo. CDR3 bases: TGTGCCAGCAGCGCCGGGACAGGGATCTTTTATGGCTACACCTTC. Translated, it gives CASSAGTGIFYGYTF.